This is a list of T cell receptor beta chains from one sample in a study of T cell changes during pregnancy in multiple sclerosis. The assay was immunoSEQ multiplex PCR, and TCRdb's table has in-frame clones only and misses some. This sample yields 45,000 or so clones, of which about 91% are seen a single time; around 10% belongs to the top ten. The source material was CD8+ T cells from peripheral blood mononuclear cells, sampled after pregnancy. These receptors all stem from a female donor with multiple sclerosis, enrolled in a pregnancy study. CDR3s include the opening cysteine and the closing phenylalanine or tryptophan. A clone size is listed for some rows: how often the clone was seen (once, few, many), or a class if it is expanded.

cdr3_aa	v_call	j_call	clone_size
CASKKDDRGRRNTIYF	TRBV9	TRBJ1-3	.
CASSSEGGQEAFF	TRBV9	TRBJ1-1	.
CASLGLAGEGFAGELFF	TRBV2	TRBJ2-2	.
CASSLSGGGATGELFF	TRBV28	TRBJ2-2	.
CAKTPLGVDSYNEQFF	TRBV7-9	TRBJ2-1	.
CASSLGLAGVGELFF	TRBV4-3	TRBJ2-2	.
CASSTEGTQYF	TRBV6-5	TRBJ2-5	few
CSVERSTVEAFF	TRBV29-1	TRBJ1-1	.
CASSFRRGDGAYEQYF	TRBV7-2	TRBJ2-7	.
CASSYGQGSGNEQFF	TRBV6-5	TRBJ2-1	.
CSAPLDRGGEAFF	TRBV29-1	TRBJ1-1	.
CASSLGRQGASYEQYF	TRBV5-1	TRBJ2-7	.
CASSYRTGLNTEAFF	TRBV6-5	TRBJ1-1	.
CASSPRTALTGELFF	TRBV9	TRBJ2-2	.
CASSQDRAFF	TRBV6-6	TRBJ1-1	.
CASSEEGQGTQPQHF	TRBV6-1	TRBJ1-5	.
CASSIDPTVQETQYF	TRBV19	TRBJ2-5	.
CASTGTYEQYF	TRBV2	TRBJ2-7	.
CASSAGTGPHEQYF	TRBV21-1	TRBJ2-7	.
CASSPRWDSGSEQFF	TRBV7-9	TRBJ2-1	once
CASRADREGPGSPLHF	TRBV19	TRBJ1-6	.
CASSLGGTNTGELFF	TRBV7-9	TRBJ2-2	.
CASSSNRGLRETQYF	TRBV7-9	TRBJ2-5	.
CASSLLSSAGEKDEQYF	TRBV11-1	TRBJ2-7	.
CASSLGGGYEQYF	TRBV25-1	TRBJ2-7	.
CASSDPSLASQETQYF	TRBV2	TRBJ2-5	.
CASSYTRQGQETQYF	TRBV5-4	TRBJ2-5	.
CASSPQGTSGNTGELFF	TRBV7-6	TRBJ2-2	.
CASSLSVQGAPYEQYF	TRBV27	TRBJ2-7	.
CASSPQGASPYGYTF	TRBV27	TRBJ1-2	.
CASSPGGVNTEAFF	TRBV7-3	TRBJ1-1	.
CASSLDVNSRTF	TRBV7-8	TRBJ1-2	.
CASRSGTSATYEQYF	TRBV6-1	TRBJ2-7	.
CASSQESSGDYQFF	TRBV14	TRBJ2-1	once
CAWSVTGGFTEAFF	TRBV30	TRBJ1-1	.
CASSGEGEQFF	TRBV5-4	TRBJ2-1	few
CAWNPGDSYEQYF	TRBV30	TRBJ2-7	.
CASSGRGGTSTDTQYF	TRBV9	TRBJ2-3	.
CASSGDRGWIEAFF	TRBV4-1	TRBJ1-1	once
CASTAGDRVYNEQFF	TRBV2	TRBJ2-1	.
CASSQDMIYGNTEAFF	TRBV4-1	TRBJ1-1	.
CASSYSTSGTYNEQFF	TRBV6-5	TRBJ2-1	.
CSVDPTGQNEQFF	TRBV29-1	TRBJ2-1	.
CASTATGSSGETQYF	TRBV27	TRBJ2-5	.
CASSLALGVSSYNSPLHF	TRBV7-8	TRBJ1-6	.
CASSSPSRGRETQYF	TRBV27	TRBJ2-5	.
CASSRLEKATSTDTQYF	TRBV6-4	TRBJ2-3	.
CAIRTGEGLRGYTF	TRBV10-3	TRBJ1-2	.
CASSLGTGNYEQYF	TRBV19	TRBJ2-7	.
CASSPTGYLGYTF	TRBV27	TRBJ1-2	.
CASSLSAGRSNEKLFF	TRBV27	TRBJ1-4	.
CASSRRGGNTEAFF	TRBV9	TRBJ1-1	.
CASVLMPGQGPDTQYF	TRBV12-5	TRBJ2-3	few
CASTLEGGTYNEQFF	TRBV5-1	TRBJ2-1	.
CASSLSQGGQPQHF	TRBV27	TRBJ1-5	.